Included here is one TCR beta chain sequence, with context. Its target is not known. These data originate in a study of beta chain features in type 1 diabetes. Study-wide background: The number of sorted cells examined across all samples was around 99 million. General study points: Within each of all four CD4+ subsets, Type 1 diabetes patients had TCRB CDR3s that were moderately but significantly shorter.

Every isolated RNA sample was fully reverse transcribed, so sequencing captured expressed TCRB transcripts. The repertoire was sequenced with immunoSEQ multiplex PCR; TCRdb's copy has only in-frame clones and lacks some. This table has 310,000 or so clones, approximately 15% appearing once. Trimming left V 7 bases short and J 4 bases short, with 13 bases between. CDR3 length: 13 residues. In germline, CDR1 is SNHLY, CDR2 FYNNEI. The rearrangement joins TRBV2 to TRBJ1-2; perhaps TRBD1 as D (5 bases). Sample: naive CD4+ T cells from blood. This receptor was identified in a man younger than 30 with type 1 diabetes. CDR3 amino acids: CASNGDSPYGYTF. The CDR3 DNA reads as TGTGCCAGCAACGGAGACAGCCCCTATGGCTACACCTTC.